The rows below give T cell receptor beta chains drawn from one sample of a study of T cell responses to AZD1222 COVID-19 vaccine. This table comes from immunoSEQ multiplex PCR, and its TCRdb copy is limited to in-frame clones, with some not included. The sample carries 100,000 to 150,000 clones, more than 80% recorded once. The starting material was peripheral blood, obtained 28 days after the second AZD1222 dose. These TCRs come from an adult who received the AZD1222 COVID-19 vaccine. Each CDR3 is given with its conserved first and last residue. The D gene is left open where the match is weak. A clone size is listed for some rows: how often the clone was seen (once, few, many), or a class if it is expanded.

-	TRBV5-1	once	TRBJ1-3	CASSLAPYSGNTIYF	TGCGCCAGCAGCTTAGCACCTTACTCTGGAAACACCATATATTTT
-	TRBV6-1	-	TRBJ1-5	CASSEVNGAGQPQHF	TGTGCCAGCAGTGAAGTAAACGGGGCAGGTCAGCCCCAGCATTTT
TRBD1	TRBV10-3	once	TRBJ1-5	CATGTGQGQPQHF	TGTGCCACTGGGACAGGCCAAGGGCAGCCCCAGCATTTT
TRBD1	TRBV7-2	-	TRBJ2-7	CASSLDRGTNEQYF	TGTGCCAGCAGCTTAGACAGGGGCACAAACGAGCAGTACTTC
TRBD2	TRBV5-1	-	TRBJ2-1	CASSLVAGTSYNEQFF	TGCGCCAGCAGCTTGGTAGCGGGGACCTCCTACAATGAGCAGTTCTTC
TRBD1	TRBV30	-	TRBJ1-5	CAWSASRGTGDQPQHF	TGTGCCTGGAGTGCCTCCCGCGGGACAGGAGATCAGCCCCAGCATTTT
-	TRBV7-2	-	TRBJ1-5	CASSLVGAADNQPQHF	TGTGCCAGCAGCTTAGTGGGGGCGGCTGACAATCAGCCCCAGCATTTT
-	TRBV5-6	-	TRBJ1-3	CASSLSGIHTIYF	TGTGCCAGCAGCTTGTCGGGGATCCACACCATATATTTT
TRBD1	TRBV30	-	TRBJ1-5	CAWSTGGNSNQPQHF	TGTGCCTGGAGCACAGGGGGGAATAGCAATCAGCCCCAGCATTTT
-	TRBV6-2/TRBV6-3	-	TRBJ1-1	CASSYRMGVTSSAFF	TGTGCCAGCAGTTACCGTATGGGGGTAACTTCGTCTGCTTTCTTT
-	TRBV6-5	-	TRBJ1-5	CASSYGGDHSNQPQHF	TGTGCCAGCAGTTACGGGGGCGATCATAGCAATCAGCCCCAGCATTTT
-	TRBV6-2/TRBV6-3	once	TRBJ1-2	CASNPQTGTVYGYTF	TGTGCCAGCAACCCGCAGACCGGGACGGTCTATGGCTACACCTTC
-	TRBV11-1	-	TRBJ2-1	CASSRSPGANEQFF	TGTGCCAGCAGTCGCTCTCCGGGCGCGAATGAGCAGTTCTTC